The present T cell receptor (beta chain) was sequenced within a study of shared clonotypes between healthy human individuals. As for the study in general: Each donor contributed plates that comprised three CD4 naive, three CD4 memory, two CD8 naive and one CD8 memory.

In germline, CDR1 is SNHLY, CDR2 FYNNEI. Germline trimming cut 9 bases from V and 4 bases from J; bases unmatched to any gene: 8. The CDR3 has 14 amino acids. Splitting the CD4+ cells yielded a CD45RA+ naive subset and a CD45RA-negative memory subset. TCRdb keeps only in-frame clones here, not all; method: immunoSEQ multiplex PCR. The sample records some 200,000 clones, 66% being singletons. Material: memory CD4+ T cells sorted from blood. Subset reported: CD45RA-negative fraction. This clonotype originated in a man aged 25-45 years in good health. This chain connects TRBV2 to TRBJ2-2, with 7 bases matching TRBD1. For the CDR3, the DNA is TGTGCCAGTAAGGGGGCACTCGTCACCGGGGAGCTGTTTTTT. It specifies CASKGALVTGELFF.